This TCR beta chain came from a study of T cells expressing NK-cell markers (dated by TCRdb to the early 2020s). For the study in its entirety: Eight or nine donors provided sorted CD3+CD56+NKG2C+, CD3+CD56+NKG2C- and CD3+CD56-NKG2C+ T-cell subsets, whose TCR beta-chain repertoires were profiled. Among the eight sequenced donors, only one was HCMV-seronegative, while the other seven were HCMV-seropositive. All eight donors whose samples were sequenced were randomly selected healthy volunteers, three of them men and five women. Sequencing of the libraries produced 2 x 150 bp reads on Illumina HiSeq 2000/2500, MiSeq or NextSeq. On the study overall, not on this receptor specifically: Whether the expanded NKG2C-expressing T cell clones were specific for HCMV antigens remained unclear. In roughly six donors, the dominant CD3+CD56+NKG2C+ clonotypes were among the top 10 CD8+ clonotypes and accounted for about 1.0-7.5% of CD8+ T cells. Those dominant clonotypes were again the most abundant among CD3+CD56-NKG2C+ cells in a few donors, at roughly 28.3-60.1%.

About this clonotype itself: Its specific antigen is unknown.

A commercial ELISA kit detecting HCMV-specific IgG in serum was used to determine HCMV serostatus. Ficoll density gradient centrifugation was used to isolate peripheral blood mononuclear cells from blood. These reads were obtained on an Illumina HiSeq 2000. 5'RACE template switching, by which a universal primer site and unique molecular identifiers were added, was used to make TCR beta cDNA libraries. cDNA synthesis was primed from the TCR beta constant segment and was followed by two successive PCR amplification steps. On the authors' methods: MIGEC was used to demultiplex reads and group reads by UMI, and MiTCR was used to assemble and quantify clonotypes. To exclude erroneous sequences, any TCR cDNA sequence not supported by at least two reads was discarded. The tcR package was used for downstream repertoire analysis, and clonotypes were matched between fractions using CDR3 nucleotide sequence together with V segment. VDJmatch was used to annotate antigen specificity against VDJdb, with one amino acid substitution in CDR3 permitted. The reads underwent TCRdb reprocessing, giving one record for each CDR3 protein sequence and no DNA. These V and J calls derive from TCRdb rather than the authors' analysis. The table of this sample itemizes tens of thousands of distinct CDR3 sequences. The ten largest clones represent 50% to 75% of the sample.

The CDR3 runs 15 amino acids, cysteine and phenylalanine included. DNA is not recorded here. Taken from the germline V gene, the CDR1 and CDR2 loops are SGHRS and YFSETQ. This TCR was recovered from a woman aged 18 to 75 in good health. Sequenced sample: blood T cells: a sorted CD56 or NKG2C T cell subset, CD4+ or CD8+ T cells, or bulk PBMC T cells (not recorded which). The sequence joins TRBV5-1 to TRBJ2-7; the D gene TCRdb calls, TRBD1, cannot be checked with no DNA. The encoded CDR3 is CASSFDSRSSYEQYF. This CDR3, with the reference TRBV5-1 and TRBJ2-7 proteins standing in past its ends, gives the full variable domain KAGVTQTPRYLIKTRGQQVTLSCSPISGHRSVSWYQQTPGQGLQFLFEYFSETQRNKGNFPGRFSGRQFSNSRSEMNVSTLELGDSALYLCASSFDSRSSYEQYFGPGTRLTVT.